This entry is about one TCR beta chain. When replicate PCRs were run on sorted subsets, they used around 200 ng DNA, about 30,000 T cell genomes. Libraries were prepared by immunoSEQ multiplex PCR; TCRdb keeps only in-frame clonotypes and omits some of them. This repertoire shows about 2.4 million clones, approximately 93% found once; its top ten account for roughly 0.39%. The ends were cut back, 1 base at V and 4 bases at J, with 14 bases in the middle. This CDR3 is 15 amino acids long. In germline, CDR1 is SGHDT, CDR2 YYEEEE. The data belong to a study of shared clonotypes between healthy human individuals.

The TCR comes from a man between 18 and 35 years old in good health. Some clones in this sample may be carry-over from other donors' samples. This chain uses TRBV5-6 with TRBJ1-2; D is unclear. Sequencing input: naive CD4+ T cells from PBMCs. Subset described: CD45RA+ positively selected. The CDR3 is CASSLRLWSVYGYTF. In DNA, the CDR3 is TGTGCCAGCAGCTTGAGGCTTTGGTCTGTCTATGGCTACACCTTC. Looking up the rest from reference TRBV5-6 and TRBJ1-2 gives the full variable domain: DAGVTQSPTHLIKTRGQQVTLRCSPKSGHDTVSWYQQALGQGPQFIFQYYEEEERQRGNFPDRFSGHQFPNYSSELNVNALLLGDSALYLCASSLRLWSVYGYTFGSGTRLTVV.